Listed below are T cell receptor beta chains from one sample, sequenced in a study of blood T cell repertoires in COVID-19. Clones were read by immunoSEQ multiplex PCR, and TCRdb kept only the in-frame ones, dropping some. The data show about 240,000 clones, about four fifths seen once. The sample taken for sequencing was peripheral blood. The receptor set was obtained from a woman of 80 years or more with acute or convalescent COVID-19. Both conserved end residues are part of each CDR3. The D gene is left open where the match is weak. For some rows the clone size is stated as once, few or many, or as a class when expanded; others skip it.

. TRBJ2-2 TRBV11-1 . TGTGCCAGCAGCTTAGAAGGGAGTAACACCGGGGAGCTGTTTTTT CASSLEGSNTGELFF
TRBD2 TRBJ2-7 TRBV4-2 . TGTGCCAGCAGCCAAGCAAGCGGGGGAAGCTCCTACGAGCAGTACTTC CASSQASGGSSYEQYF
. TRBJ1-4 TRBV5-8 . TGTGCCAGCAGCTTGGAGGGCGGGCGGAATGAAAAACTGTTTTTT CASSLEGGRNEKLFF
. TRBJ1-1 TRBV2 . TGTGCCAGGGGACTCATGAACACTGAAGCTTTCTTT CARGLMNTEAFF
. TRBJ2-3 TRBV7-3 . TGTGCCAGCAGCTTAAACGTAGGAGGTACGCAGTATTTT CASSLNVGGTQYF
. TRBJ1-1 TRBV5-4 once TGTGCCAGCAGCTTTCAGGTGAACACTGAAGCTTTCTTT CASSFQVNTEAFF
. TRBJ2-7 TRBV6-4 once TGTGCCAGCCCCCCCTTCTTTTACGAGCAGTACTTC CASPPFFYEQYF
TRBD1 TRBJ1-3 TRBV6-5 . TGTGCCAGCGGAAGGGACAGGGGTGGAAACACCATATATTTT CASGRDRGGNTIYF
TRBD1 TRBJ1-2 TRBV14 . TGTGCCAGCAGCTGGGGACAGCTTTATGGCTACACCTTC CASSWGQLYGYTF
. TRBJ1-3 TRBV18 . TGTGCCAGCTCACCGCAACAGGGTTCAAGCTCTGGAAACACCATATATTTT CASSPQQGSSSGNTIYF
. TRBJ2-5 TRBV19 . TGTGCCAGTAACCCGACAGGGACTCATTGGGAGACCCAGTACTTC CASNPTGTHWETQYF
. TRBJ2-7 TRBV27 . TGTGCCAGCAGTTTAGGGCCCACACCGTCCTACGAGCAGTACTTC CASSLGPTPSYEQYF
. TRBJ2-3 TRBV3-1/TRBV3-2 . TGTGCCAGCAGCCAAGTTATGAGCTACCGCACAGATACGCAGTATTTT CASSQVMSYRTDTQYF
TRBD2 TRBJ2-7 TRBV27 . TGTGCCAGCAGTTCGCTCCGGACAAGACTAGCGACCGGGGACGAGCAGTACTTC CASSSLRTRLATGDEQYF
. TRBJ2-5 TRBV18 . TGTGCCAGCTCACCCCAGCAGGGAATAGTTGAGACCCAGTACTTC CASSPQQGIVETQYF
TRBD1 TRBJ1-6 TRBV5-1 . TGCGCCAGCAGCTTGAGCCCGACAGGGTCCTATAATTCACCCCTCCACTTT CASSLSPTGSYNSPLHF
. TRBJ1-2 TRBV7-9 . TGTGCCAGCAGCCTCCTTGGGGCTCCGGATCCAGGGGACACCTTC CASSLLGAPDPGDTF
. TRBJ2-7 TRBV6-2/TRBV6-3 . TGTGCCAGCAGTTACGGGGCAGGGGCGGTCACCTACGAGCAGTACTTC CASSYGAGAVTYEQYF
. TRBJ1-2 TRBV18 few TGTGCCAGCTCACCACAACAGGGTAACTATGGCTACACCTTC CASSPQQGNYGYTF
. TRBJ1-5 TRBV10-3 . TGTGCCATCAGTGAGGCCAGGGGAGTAAGTCAGCCCCAGCATTTT CAISEARGVSQPQHF
TRBD1 TRBJ2-7 TRBV5-4 . TGTGCCAGCAGCTCAAGACAGGGGAGTTACGAGCAGTACTTC CASSSRQGSYEQYF
. TRBJ2-3 TRBV2 . TGTGCCACCCAACTGGGCGGACTGATTGCAGATACGCAGTATTTT CATQLGGLIADTQYF
. TRBJ2-3 TRBV19 . TGTGCCAGTAGTATAGATCTAGTGAGCACAGATACGCAGTATTTT CASSIDLVSTDTQYF
. TRBJ1-3 TRBV18 once TGTGCCAGCTCACCAAATTCGGACAGTTGGGCTGGAAACACCATATATTTT CASSPNSDSWAGNTIYF
TRBD1 TRBJ1-6 TRBV2 . TGTGCCAGCATTAGACAGGGGGGTAAGTCACCCCTCCACTTT CASIRQGGKSPLHF
TRBD1 TRBJ1-1 TRBV18 . TGTGCCAGCAGCCTTAAGGGGGCCGGTGACACTGAAGCTTTCTTT CASSLKGAGDTEAFF
. TRBJ1-5 TRBV28 . TGTGCCAGCAGTTCTTCCTCCCCCAATCAGCCCCAGCATTTT CASSSSSPNQPQHF
TRBD1 TRBJ1-6 TRBV5-6 . TGTGCCAGCAGCCCGACAGGGGTGAGGTCACCCCTCCACTTT CASSPTGVRSPLHF
TRBD1 TRBJ2-7 TRBV5-6 . TGTGCCAGCAGCTTGGTGGACAGGGGGCAATACGAGCAGTACTTC CASSLVDRGQYEQYF
TRBD1 TRBJ1-6 TRBV7-3 . TGTGCCAGTAGCAGGGGGATTAATTCACCCCTCCACTTT CASSRGINSPLHF
. TRBJ2-5 TRBV5-5 . TGTGCCAGCAGCTCCTTGACAGGACAAGAGACCCAGTACTTC CASSSLTGQETQYF
. TRBJ1-4 TRBV18 . TGTGCCAGCTCAAATACAGGGAGAGATGAAAAACTGTTTTTT CASSNTGRDEKLFF
. TRBJ2-5 TRBV5-4 . TGTGCCAGCAGATCCGAGGGCCCTCAAGAGACCCAGTACTTC CASRSEGPQETQYF
. TRBJ2-1 TRBV9 . TGTGCCAGCAGCGTAGAGGGGGGGTCCCACAATGAGCAGTTCTTC CASSVEGGSHNEQFF
. TRBJ2-1 TRBV13 . TGTGCCAGCAGCTTGGTGGGGGGGGCCCACAATGAGCAGTTCTTC CASSLVGGAHNEQFF
. TRBJ1-4 TRBV18 . TGTGCCAGCTCACGGAGAACTGTGACGGTTGCAACTAATGAAAAACTGTTTTTT CASSRRTVTVATNEKLFF
TRBD1 TRBJ1-2 TRBV4-2 . TGTGCCAGCAGCCCCTTGGGACAGCTCCACAGGTACTACACCTTC CASSPLGQLHRYYTF
. TRBJ2-7 TRBV12-3/TRBV12-4 . TGTGCCAGCAGTTTAAAGACAGGATCAGGGGAGTACTTC CASSLKTGSGEYF
TRBD1 TRBJ1-5 TRBV12-5 few TGTGCTAGTGGCCCCCCCTGGACAGGGACGGGGGGTGGGCCCCAGCATTTT CASGPPWTGTGGGPQHF
. TRBJ1-1 TRBV5-4 . TGTGCCAGCAGTAAGGGGGGGCCGACTAGGACCCCTGAAGCTTTCTTT CASSKGGPTRTPEAFF
. TRBJ2-1 TRBV5-1 . TGCGCCAGCAGCTCCCCAGGGAACGATGAGCAGTTCTTC CASSSPGNDEQFF
TRBD1 TRBJ1-3 TRBV25-1 . TGTGCCAGCAGCGCGGGGACAGGGGCTGGAAACACCATATATTTT CASSAGTGAGNTIYF
. TRBJ2-7 TRBV28 . TGTGCCAGCATCAAGACTCCGGGACAAACCTACGAGCAGTACTTC CASIKTPGQTYEQYF
. TRBJ2-2 TRBV11-3 once TGTGCCAGCAGCCTTCCGAGCCGCGCCGGGGAGCTGTTTTTT CASSLPSRAGELFF
TRBD1 TRBJ1-1 TRBV5-1 . TGCGCCAGCAGCTACTCGGGACAGGAAAACACTGAAGCTTTCTTT CASSYSGQENTEAFF
TRBD1 TRBJ1-2 TRBV2 . TGTGCCAGCAGTGAAAAGACAGGGGGCAAATATGGCTACACCTTC CASSEKTGGKYGYTF
. TRBJ1-2 TRBV2 . TGTGCCAGCAGTGAAGCGCTCGGAGGTGGCTACACCTTC CASSEALGGGYTF
. TRBJ1-1 TRBV5-8 . TGTGCCACCCCGAGCGGCATGAACACTGAAGCTTTCTTT CATPSGMNTEAFF
TRBD1 TRBJ1-2 TRBV27 . TGTGCCAGCAGTTCTGGACAGGCGGGGTATGGCTACACCTTC CASSSGQAGYGYTF
. TRBJ1-1 TRBV5-1 . TGCGCCAGCAGTCCTACCGTGGGCCTGCATTTTGAAGCTTTCTTT CASSPTVGLHFEAFF
TRBD1 TRBJ2-5 TRBV11-1 . TGTGCCAGCAGCCACAGACAGGGCCAAGAGACCCAGTACTTC CASSHRQGQETQYF
. TRBJ1-2 TRBV5-1 . TGCGCCAGCAGCTGGGGGACTTCTAACTATGGCTACACCTTC CASSWGTSNYGYTF
TRBD1 TRBJ1-6 TRBV27 . TGTGCCAGCAGTATCGCAGGGGGCGGCTATAATTCACCCCTCCACTTT CASSIAGGGYNSPLHF
. TRBJ1-5 TRBV19 . TGTGCCAGTAGTGCAGCCACGGGGCAGCCCCAGCATTTT CASSAATGQPQHF
. TRBJ1-4 TRBV30 . TGTGCCTGGAGTGTAACCTTTGTCGGTGAAAAACTGTTTTTT CAWSVTFVGEKLFF